The 21 T cell receptor beta chains given below trace back to one sample, sequenced in a study of beta chain features in type 1 diabetes (dated by TCRdb to between 2018 and 2020). Results the study describes overall, beyond this receptor: A moderate but significant shortening of TCRB CDR3 length was observed in type 1 diabetes patients in all four CD4+ subsets.

Receptor libraries were prepared by the immunoSEQ multiplex PCR assay. The High Capacity cDNA Reverse Transcription Kit was used to reverse transcribe all of the isolated RNA, meaning that expressed TCRB transcripts were what got sequenced. As stored in TCRdb, this immuneACCESS dataset retains in-frame rearrangements with V and J assigned. A fraction of the clones does not appear; measured against another copy, unresolved V genes explain less than half of the discrepancy, and the remainder lacks a known reason. A total of 500,000 to 800,000 clones appear in this sample, 12% of them only once. About 0.11% of the sample comes from the top ten. Their antigens are not known. The sequencing input was naive CD4+ T cells from blood. In light of the paper, this sample's cell subset or site label describes: true naive CD4+ T cells. The receptor source for this set is a man aged 25 to 40 with type 1 diabetes.

This chain connects TRBV30 to TRBJ2-2; D might be TRBD2 (6 bases). There are 17 residues in the CDR3. Germline CDR1 and CDR2: GTSNPN and SVGIG (reference sequence). With 0 bases removed from V and 1 base from J, the gap between germline ends came to 15 bases. CDR3 residues: CAWSVEWSRGNTGELFF. In DNA, the CDR3 is TGTGCCTGGAGTGTAGAATGGTCGCGGGGGAACACCGGGGAGCTGTTTTTT.

The J gene is TRBJ2-3, the V gene TRBV5-4; TRBD1 matches 10 bases. Per germline, CDR1 SGHNT and CDR2 YYREEE (reference sequence). Unmatched junction bases numbered 6, after V lost 3 bases and J lost 2 bases. CDR3 length: 16 residues. The chain's CDR3 is CASSSRQGAVTDTQYF. CDR3 nucleotides: TGTGCCAGCAGCTCCCGACAGGGGGCGGTCACAGATACGCAGTATTTT.

This clone occurred a few times. The chain is built from TRBV6-5 and TRBJ2-7; D is unclear. Germline-derived CDR1 and CDR2 are MNHEY and SVGAGI. The CDR3 is 15 residues long. The V gene lost 1 base and the J gene lost 3 bases, with 13 bases spanning the gap. The CDR3 loop reads CASSYFGPRSYEQYF. Written as DNA, the CDR3 is TGTGCCAGCAGTTACTTCGGTCCAAGGAGCTACGAGCAGTACTTC.

This clone has just a few counts. Other DNA sequences in the sample encode the same CDR3. This chain joins TRBV29-1 and TRBJ1-5; D is uncertain. CDR3 length: 10 residues. Germline-derived CDR1 and CDR2 are SQVTM and ANQGSEA. V was clipped by 4 bases and J by 6 bases, with 4 bases between them. CDR3 loop: CSVVCQPQHF. The CDR3, as DNA: TGCAGCGTTGTCTGTCAGCCCCAGCATTTT.

This clone showed up just a few times. The chain couples TRBV7-2 to TRBJ1-2; D not resolved. The CDR3 runs to 13 residues. Trimming removed 4 bases at V and 11 bases at J, with 17 bases between. In germline, CDR1 is SGHTA, CDR2 FQGNSA. CDR3 DNA: TGTGCCAGCAGCTCCCCACTCCAGCGACGGTACACCTTC. Translating it yields CASSSPLQRRYTF. The full variable domain, rest sourced from reference TRBV7-2 and TRBJ1-2, is GAGVSQSPSNKVTEKGKDVELRCDPISGHTALYWYRQSLGQGLEFLIYFQGNSAPDKSGLPSDRFSAERTGGSVSTLTIQRTQQEDSAVYLCASSSPLQRRYTFGSGTRLTVV.

This clone appeared a few times. V gene TRBV14 combines with J gene TRBJ2-7; D may be TRBD1 (6 bases). V was shortened by 2 bases and J by 2 bases, with 16 bases between the two germline ends. The CDR3 totals 16 residues. CDR1 is SGHDN, CDR2 FVKESK, per germline. The CDR3 sequence: CASSQPGYRETYEQYF. The CDR3 nucleotides are TGTGCCAGCAGCCAACCGGGGTACAGGGAAACCTACGAGCAGTACTTC.

The rearrangement links TRBV14 to TRBJ2-7; D might be TRBD2 (7 bases). V was shortened by 1 base and J by 6 bases, with 10 bases between the two germline ends. Per the germline V gene, CDR1 is SGHDN and CDR2 is FVKESK. The CDR3 covers 13 residues. The CDR3 loop is CASSQVRGAEQYF. CDR3 nucleotide sequence: TGTGCCAGCAGCCAAGTTCGGGGGGCCGAGCAGTACTTC.

This clone was detected only a few times. The rearrangement joins TRBV29-1 to TRBJ1-1; no firm D call. The CDR3 spans 12 residues. Germline V gene sequence: CDR1 SQVTM, CDR2 ANQGSEA. Trimming pared 7 bases from V and 4 bases from J, leaving 13 bases between. CDR3 nucleotide sequence: TGCAGCGGTTTTAGGAGAGGCACTGAAGCTTTCTTT. This sequence encodes CSGFRRGTEAFF.

This clone has more than one count but fewer than ten. The chain links TRBV18 to TRBJ1-5; a possible D gene is TRBD1 (6 bases). The germline CDR1 and CDR2 sequences are KGHSH and LQKENI. The CDR3 covers 13 residues. V was clipped by 10 bases and J by 0 bases, with 10 bases between them. CDR3 in DNA: TGTGCCACGGGACAAGATAGCAATCAGCCCCAGCATTTT. Translating gives CATGQDSNQPQHF.

There are a few counts of this clone. The chain couples TRBV5-6 to TRBJ1-2; D gene uncertain. CDR1 and CDR2 from the germline V gene are SGHDT and YYEEEE. The CDR3 sequence is 16 residues long. V was shortened by 0 bases and J by 7 bases, with 19 bases between the two germline ends. The CDR3 sequence is CASSLVRGVDSGGYTF. CDR3 nucleotide sequence: TGTGCCAGCAGCTTGGTCCGGGGAGTAGACTCGGGTGGCTACACCTTC.

This clone was counted between two and nine times. This chain links TRBV4-1 with TRBJ2-2; tentatively, D is TRBD1 (6 bases). V lost 1 base, J lost 6 bases, and 15 bases lay in between. From germline, CDR1 is MGHRA and CDR2 YSYEKL. The CDR3 length is 16 residues. The CDR3 loop reads CASSQVTGLLPGELFF. The CDR3 DNA is TGCGCCAGCAGCCAAGTAACAGGGCTTTTACCCGGGGAGCTGTTTTTT.

The genes are TRBV7-2 and TRBJ2-3, with D possibly being TRBD1 (6 bases). The CDR3 is 12 residues long. From germline, CDR1 is SGHTA and CDR2 FQGNSA. V dropped 6 bases and J dropped 4 bases, with 8 bases sitting between them. As DNA, the CDR3 is TGTGCCAGCAGACCAGGGGCAGATACGCAGTATTTT. This sequence encodes CASRPGADTQYF. The whole variable domain, remainder taken from reference TRBV7-2 and TRBJ2-3, is GAGVSQSPSNKVTEKGKDVELRCDPISGHTALYWYRQSLGQGLEFLIYFQGNSAPDKSGLPSDRFSAERTGGSVSTLTIQRTQQEDSAVYLCASRPGADTQYFGPGTRLTVL.

This clone was detected a few times. The chain combines TRBV6-1 with TRBJ1-1; D remains ambiguous. The CDR3 is 13 amino acids. V lost 6 bases and J 3 bases, leaving 11 bases between the germline ends. In germline, CDR1 is MNHNS, CDR2 SASEGT. DNA of the CDR3: TGTGCCAGCAGGGAGGTGGGTGACACTGAAGCTTTCTTT. This codes for CASREVGDTEAFF.

V is TRBV7-2 and J is TRBJ1-5; D call uncertain. Deletions cut 1 base from V and 0 bases from J, with 4 bases between. The CDR3 spans 14 residues. Germline CDR1 and CDR2: SGHTA and FQGNSA. The CDR3 loop reads CASSLDYSNQPQHF. CDR3 DNA sequence: TGTGCCAGCAGCTTAGACTATAGCAATCAGCCCCAGCATTTT.

The chain recombines TRBV19 with TRBJ1-2; D is undetermined. There are 12 residues in the CDR3. Trimming pared 7 bases from V and 7 bases from J, leaving 13 bases between. Germline V CDR1 and CDR2: LNHDA, SQIVND (reference sequence). The CDR3 DNA reads TGTGCCAGTAATCGTGGAGGATCTGGCTACACCTTC. Translation gives CASNRGGSGYTF.

The V gene is TRBV11-2, the J gene TRBJ2-4, with 11 bases identical to TRBD2. With 1 base clipped from V and 0 bases from J, the junction kept 2 bases outside the gene matches. Looked up from germline, CDR1 is SGHAT and CDR2 is FQNNGV. The CDR3 runs 17 residues. CDR3 coding DNA: TGTGCCAGCAGCTTAGTAGCGGGGGGGCTAGCCAAAAACATTCAGTACTTC. Residues: CASSLVAGGLAKNIQYF.

The chain joins TRBV9 to TRBJ1-3; D is unclear. Trimming shortened V by 0 bases and J by 2 bases, and 6 bases separated the two germline ends. This CDR3 comprises 14 residues. Per germline, CDR1 SGDLS and CDR2 YYNGEE. CDR3 in DNA: TGTGCCAGCAGCGTAGTCGCCACTGGAAACACCATATATTTT. It translates to CASSVVATGNTIYF.

This clone was observed a few times. The J gene is TRBJ2-3, the V gene TRBV7-9, with TRBD1 matching over 8 bases. V was clipped by 8 bases and J by 2 bases; unmatched bases: 6. The CDR3 length is 14 residues. Germline CDR1 is SEHNR and CDR2 is FQNEAQ (reference sequence). The CDR3 region has the DNA TGTGCCAGCTTCGACAGGGGAAACACAGATACGCAGTATTTT. Protein sequence: CASFDRGNTDTQYF.

This clone was seen more than once but under ten times. The rearrangement links TRBV5-8 to TRBJ1-2, with 9 bases aligning to TRBD1. This CDR3 contains 15 residues. Germline values: CDR1 SGHTS, CDR2 YDEGEE. V lost 5 bases and J lost 2; bases outside the gene matches: 7. CDR3 sequence reads: CASRRSGTGNYGYTF. The CDR3 DNA is TGTGCCAGCAGACGTTCCGGGACAGGGAACTATGGCTACACCTTC.

The chain combines TRBV4-3 with TRBJ1-3; 7 bases agree with TRBD1. The V segment lost 0 bases and the J segment 0 bases; nucleotides outside the gene matches: 5. This CDR3 is built from 17 residues. The germline V gene encodes CDR1 LGHNA and CDR2 YSLEER. The CDR3 region is CASSQDVGQDSGNTIYF. CDR3 bases: TGCGCCAGCAGCCAAGATGTCGGACAGGACTCTGGAAACACCATATATTTT.

The chain carries TRBV2 and TRBJ2-1, with D possibly being TRBD1 (6 bases). This CDR3 has 13 amino acids. Germline-derived CDR1 and CDR2 are SNHLY and FYNNEI. V was shortened by 4 bases and J by 3 bases, with 7 bases between the two germline ends. CDR3 coding DNA: TGTGCCAGCAGTGGGACAGTCTACAATGAGCAGTTCTTC. Translated: CASSGTVYNEQFF.